The 24 T cell receptor beta chains below were found in one sample sequenced in a study of shared clonotypes between healthy human individuals. Data came from immunoSEQ multiplex PCR; TCRdb stores just in-frame clones and leaves some out. Counted here are some 2 million clones, roughly 94% occurring once; the ten biggest clones make up 0.1% to 0.15%. Sequences were obtained from naive CD4+ T cells sorted from blood. Stated subset: CD45RA+ positively selected. The origin of the receptors is a man between 18 and 29 years old in good health.

The CDR3 here is CASSLGSGRSDEQFF. As DNA, the CDR3 is TGCGCCAGCAGCCTCGGTAGCGGGAGGTCGGATGAGCAGTTCTTC. V is TRBV4-1 and J is TRBJ2-1; 10 nucleotides match TRBD2. The CDR3 spans 15 residues. Germline V CDR1 and CDR2: MGHRA, YSYEKL. V gave up 4 bases and J gave up 8 bases; unmatched junction bases: 8.

The V gene is TRBV6-5, the J gene TRBJ2-3, with D unresolved. Germline CDR1 MNHEY, CDR2 SVGAGI. This CDR3 contains 12 residues. Trimming pared 6 bases from V and 2 bases from J, leaving 6 bases between. The CDR3 nucleotides read TGTGCCAGCAGCGGGTTCACAGATACGCAGTATTTT. It encodes CASSGFTDTQYF.

The genes are TRBV9 and TRBJ2-1; 7 bases match TRBD1. With 6 bases clipped from V and 7 bases from J, the junction kept 13 bases outside the gene matches. CDR3 length equals 15 residues. CDR1 is SGDLS and CDR2 is YYNGEE in the germline V gene. CDR3 region: CASTQFSGTANEQFF. CDR3 DNA: TGTGCCAGCACCCAGTTTTCTGGGACAGCGAATGAGCAGTTCTTC.

The chain links TRBV4-3 to TRBJ1-4; 8 nucleotides line up with TRBD1. Germline V gives CDR1 LGHNA, CDR2 YSLEER. V shed 4 bases, J shed 5 bases, and the junction held 9 bases outside the gene matches. The CDR3 has 16 amino acids. CDR3 DNA sequence: TGCGCCAGCAGCCTAGGTTTCGGACAGGGCAATGAAAAACTGTTTTTT. It translates to CASSLGFGQGNEKLFF.

The CDR3 DNA reads TGTGCCAGCAGCTTAGTTCCTTTCTCCCGGGACAGGACATACAATGAGCAGTTCTTC. It specifies CASSLVPFSRDRTYNEQFF. This rearrangement joins TRBV7-2 to TRBJ2-1, with TRBD1 matching over 8 bases. Germline trimming cut 1 base from V and 4 bases from J; bases unmatched to any gene: 15. This CDR3 spans 19 amino acids. Germline V gives CDR1 SGHTA, CDR2 FQGNSA.

The rearrangement links TRBV6-1 to TRBJ1-4; a weak D match, TRBD1 (6 bases). V lost 7 bases to trimming and J lost 7 bases, with 19 bases between them. There are 15 residues in the CDR3. Germline-derived CDR1 and CDR2 are MNHNS and SASEGT. As DNA, the CDR3 is TGTGCCAGCACCCTTAACGGGGGCTTGGCTGAAAAACTGTTTTTT. Amino acid sequence: CASTLNGGLAEKLFF.

The chain carries TRBV6-6 and TRBJ2-3, with 9 bases lining up with TRBD1. Germline CDR1 MNHNY, CDR2 SVGAGI (reference sequence). J gave up 1 base and V 5 bases, and 1 base lay outside the gene matches. CDR3 length: 14 amino acids. CDR3 amino acids: CASSRTGGTDTQYF. The DNA for the CDR3 is TGTGCCAGCAGTAGGACAGGGGGCACAGATACGCAGTATTTT.

The gene calls are TRBV5-1 and TRBJ2-3, with D unclear. This CDR3 region has 17 residues. Germline values: CDR1 SGHRS, CDR2 YFSETQ. V was cut by 0 bases and J by 0 bases, with 14 bases left in between. CDR3 amino acids: CASSLAWRSASTDTQYF. The CDR3 nucleotides are TGCGCCAGCAGCTTGGCTTGGCGCTCAGCTAGCACAGATACGCAGTATTTT.

The V call is TRBV13, the J call TRBJ1-2, with D unclear. The germline V gene has CDR1 PRHDT and CDR2 FYEKMQ (reference sequence). V was shortened by 0 bases and J by 4 bases, with 15 bases between the two germline ends. The CDR3 consists of 16 residues. The DNA for the CDR3 is TGTGCCAGCAGCTTAGGTGATCGGGGTATGACCTATGGCTACACCTTC. It codes for CASSLGDRGMTYGYTF. The whole variable domain, remainder taken from reference TRBV13 and TRBJ1-2, is AAGVIQSPRHLIKEKRETATLKCYPIPRHDTVYWYQQGPGQDPQFLISFYEKMQSDKGSIPDRFSAQQFSDYHSELNMSSLELGDSALYFCASSLGDRGMTYGYTFGSGTRLTVV.

In DNA, the CDR3 is TGTGCCAGCAGCCTCAGTCTTGCGGGTAAAAACATTCAGTACTTC. Translated: CASSLSLAGKNIQYF. The chain joins TRBV7-2 to TRBJ2-4, with D maybe TRBD2 (5 bases). Germline lookup yields CDR1 SGHTA and CDR2 FQGNSA. This CDR3 has 15 residues. Trimming stripped 5 bases from V and 4 bases from J, with 15 bases between.

With regard to this clone: At one end the junction does not follow the germline gene, possibly because of a read error. The chain recombines TRBV2 with TRBJ2-2; D call uncertain. The germline gives CDR1 SNHLY, CDR2 FYNNEI. This CDR3 is built from 14 residues. The chain's CDR3 is CASNELVNTGELFF. CDR3 sequence (DNA): TGTGCCAGCAATGAACTGGTGAACACCGGGGAGCTGTTTTTT.

V usage is TRBV2 and J usage is TRBJ2-7; 7 positions match TRBD1. The germline V gene encodes CDR1 SNHLY and CDR2 FYNNEI. There are 13 residues in the CDR3. J lost 3 bases, V lost 4 bases, and 3 bases had no gene match. This CDR3 reads CASSGQGDYEQYF. The CDR3 DNA reads TGTGCCAGCAGTGGACAGGGAGACTACGAGCAGTACTTC.

The gene calls are TRBV2 and TRBJ2-6, with D possibly matching TRBD2 (6 bases). Trimming stripped 6 bases from V and 0 bases from J, with 18 bases between. The CDR3 runs 18 residues. Per germline, CDR1 SNHLY and CDR2 FYNNEI. CDR3 in DNA: TGTGCCAGCAGAGCGGGCCCCGAGCGGAGCTCTGGGGCCAACGTCCTGACTTTC. This translates into CASRAGPERSSGANVLTF.

The genes are TRBV5-1 and TRBJ1-6; 10 nucleotides line up with TRBD1. This CDR3 spans 15 amino acids. Trimming at V came to 2 bases and at J to 10 bases, leaving 6 bases not matched to a gene. Germline CDR1 is SGHRS and CDR2 is YFSETQ. Here the CDR3 DNA reads TGCGCCAGCAGCTTAGGGACAGGGGAGGACTCACCCCTCCACTTT. It is translated as CASSLGTGEDSPLHF.

The CDR3 protein is CASNRDRVNEQYF. The DNA for the CDR3 is TGTGCCAGCAATAGGGACAGGGTGAACGAGCAGTACTTC. The chain recombines TRBV6-6 with TRBJ2-7, with 9 nucleotides matching TRBD1. Germline V gene sequence: CDR1 MNHNY, CDR2 SVGAGI (reference sequence). V was pared by 7 bases and J by 5 bases, with 6 bases of the junction left unmatched. This CDR3 has 13 amino acids.

The genes are TRBV7-9 and TRBJ1-1; the match to TRBD1 covers 9 bases. With V trimmed by 3 bases and J by 2 bases, 1 base remained unmatched. The CDR3 is made up of 14 amino acids. Germline assignment: CDR1 SEHNR and CDR2 FQNEAQ (reference sequence). The CDR3 sequence is CASSFTGGNTEAFF. CDR3 sequence (DNA): TGTGCCAGCAGCTTCACAGGGGGCAACACTGAAGCTTTCTTT.

The rearrangement links TRBV6-5 to TRBJ1-3; D unclear. Germline V CDR1 and CDR2: MNHEY, SVGAGI. The CDR3 runs to 14 residues. V was trimmed by 7 bases and J by 4 bases, leaving 14 bases between them. CDR3 sequence (DNA): TGTGCCAGCACCAGGAGAGGGAGCGGAAACACCATATATTTT. Translated: CASTRRGSGNTIYF.

Points on this clone: Other DNA sequences in this sample translate to the same CDR3. The chain has TRBV9 and TRBJ2-1; D ambiguous. This CDR3 is 15 amino acids long. CDR1 and CDR2 (germline): SGDLS, YYNGEE. Deletions cut 0 bases from V and 0 bases from J, with 7 bases between. In nucleotides, the CDR3 is TGTGCCAGCAGCGTAGTGGCAGGCTCCTACAATGAGCAGTTCTTC. It codes for CASSVVAGSYNEQFF.

The CDR3 sequence: CASSLGLRGPFSYEQYF. The CDR3 DNA is TGTGCCAGCAGCTTAGGTTTGCGGGGGCCATTCTCCTACGAGCAGTACTTC. The chain links TRBV7-9 to TRBJ2-7, with D perhaps TRBD2 (7 bases). The CDR3 is made up of 17 amino acids. CDR1 and CDR2 from the germline V gene are SEHNR and FQNEAQ (reference sequence). The V gene lost 1 base and the J gene lost 0 bases, with 16 bases spanning the gap.

The chain is built from TRBV6-6 and TRBJ1-1; 9 positions match TRBD1. This CDR3 spans 14 amino acids. CDR1 MNHNY and CDR2 SVGAGI come from the germline V gene (reference sequence). The J segment lost 4 bases and the V segment lost 5 bases, leaving 5 bases of the junction unmatched. Here the CDR3 reads CASSRTGVSTEAFF. CDR3 nucleotides: TGTGCCAGCAGTAGGACAGGGGTTAGCACTGAAGCTTTCTTT.

This chain connects TRBV6-5 to TRBJ1-2; TRBD1 agrees at 7 bases. Germline V gives CDR1 MNHEY, CDR2 SVGAGI. The V segment lost 5 bases and the J segment 0 bases; nucleotides outside the gene matches: 6. The CDR3 totals 15 residues. CDR3 sequence reads: CASSRGDRTNYGYTF. In DNA form, the CDR3 reads TGTGCCAGCAGTCGGGGGGACAGAACTAACTATGGCTACACCTTC.

With respect to this clone: The same CDR3 can be traced to other DNA sequences in this sample. The rearrangement links TRBV18 to TRBJ1-6; 9 nucleotides align to TRBD1. The CDR3 has 15 amino acids. The J segment lost 6 bases and the V segment lost 0 bases, leaving 0 bases of the junction unmatched. CDR1 KGHSH and CDR2 LQKENI come from the germline V gene. The CDR3 sequence is CASSPPGQGNSPLHF. CDR3 coding DNA: TGTGCCAGCTCACCACCGGGACAGGGTAATTCACCCCTCCACTTT.

This chain connects TRBV6-5 to TRBJ2-7, with D possibly TRBD1 on 7 matching bases. The V end lost 4 bases, the J end lost 3 bases, and 19 bases lay between the germline ends. The CDR3 runs to 16 residues. CDR1 and CDR2 from the germline V gene are MNHEY and SVGAGI. This CDR3 reads CASSLLAGTVGYEQYF. The CDR3 DNA reads TGTGCCAGCAGTTTACTCGCGGGGACAGTCGGCTACGAGCAGTACTTC.

The chain combines TRBV7-2 with TRBJ1-1, with 7 bases that match TRBD1. This CDR3 comprises 14 residues. V shed 3 bases, J shed 10 bases, and the junction held 11 bases outside the gene matches. Germline CDR1 is SGHTA and CDR2 is FQGNSA. The CDR3 is CASSLDQGENRAFF. The DNA for the CDR3 is TGTGCCAGCAGCTTGGACCAGGGGGAAAATCGAGCTTTCTTT.